The 5 T cell receptor beta chains presented below share a single source sample, sequenced in a study of blood T cell repertoires in COVID-19. Using immunoSEQ multiplex PCR, the repertoire was profiled, and TCRdb retains in-frame clones only, with some absent. The table has roughly 70,000 clones, 65% to 85% seen once. Sequenced input: peripheral blood. Receptor source: a man aged 60 to 75 with COVID-19, enrolled during active disease.

The chain combines TRBV27 with TRBJ2-5, with D possibly matching TRBD2 (6 bases). CDR3 length: 16 residues. Germline V gene sequence: CDR1 MNHEY, CDR2 SMNVEV (reference sequence). The ends were cut back, 4 bases at V and 1 base at J, with 16 bases in the middle. As DNA, the CDR3 is TGTGCCAGCAGTTACGGGCCAGGAGGGTTCCAAGAGACCCAGTACTTC. It yields the protein CASSYGPGGFQETQYF.

The table lists this clone with a few counts. The V and J genes are TRBV5-1 and TRBJ1-2, with TRBD1 matching 8 bases. The CDR3 length is 15 residues. After removal of 4 bases from V and 3 bases from J, the junction contained 8 bases not matched to a gene. Germline V lookup: CDR1 SGHRS, CDR2 YFSETQ. CDR3 loop: CASSPGQGNYYGYTF. CDR3 sequence (DNA): TGCGCCAGCAGCCCCGGACAGGGAAATTACTATGGCTACACCTTC. The complete variable domain, with remaining parts taken from reference TRBV5-1 and TRBJ1-2, reads KAGVTQTPRYLIKTRGQQVTLSCSPISGHRSVSWYQQTPGQGLQFLFEYFSETQRNKGNFPGRFSGRQFSNSRSEMNVSTLELGDSALYLCASSPGQGNYYGYTFGSGTRLTVV.

The V and J genes are TRBV19 and TRBJ2-1, with 14 bases lining up with TRBD2. Per the germline V gene, CDR1 is LNHDA and CDR2 is SQIVND (reference sequence). V was clipped by 7 bases and J by 10 bases; unmatched bases: 24. CDR3 size: 20 residues. This CDR3 reads CASTIGLAGGGVRAMLEQFF. The CDR3 coding sequence is TGTGCCAGTACCATAGGACTAGCGGGAGGCGGGGTCCGGGCAATGTTAGAGCAGTTCTTC.

The V gene is TRBV28, the J gene TRBJ2-4, with 7 bases that match TRBD1. Germline-derived CDR1 and CDR2 are MDHEN and SYDVKM. V was pared by 3 bases and J by 6 bases, with 2 bases of the junction left unmatched. The CDR3 contains 13 residues. DNA of the CDR3: TGTGCCAGCAGTTTGGGGACAGCAAACATTCAGTACTTC. It translates to CASSLGTANIQYF.

The J gene is TRBJ1-2, the V gene TRBV6-5; D is uncertain. Trimming left V 6 bases short and J 2 bases short, with 7 bases between. CDR1 is MNHEY and CDR2 is SVGAGI in the germline V gene. The CDR3 runs 12 residues. CDR3 region: CASSRENYGYTF. The DNA for the CDR3 is TGTGCCAGCAGCCGGGAGAACTATGGCTACACCTTC.